This paragraph reports one TCR beta chain. The antigen remains unidentified. The sample comes from a study of T cell repertoires in cytomegalovirus infection. Looking at the study overall: Public TCR beta signatures indicated both CMV infection and matching HLA type. Study results and caveats: HLA-C-restricted, CMV-specific TCR beta clonotypes were dominant ex vivo. Carriers of CMV and the relevant HLA type were discriminated by public TCR beta frequency.

TCRdb used MiXCR to reprocess the reads, holding one entry per CDR3 protein. Here the sample spans roughly 300,000 distinct CDR3 sequences, roughly 9.5% being singletons. The CDR3 covers 16 residues. Germline loops: CDR1 SNHLY, CDR2 FYNNEI. Trimming left V 7 bases short and J 7 bases short, with 22 bases between. This rearrangement joins TRBV2 to TRBJ2-2; tentative D call: TRBD1 (5 bases). The sequence was obtained from a human donor in good health (CMV status not recorded). Some clones in this sample may be carry-over from other donors' samples. The sample was PBMCs. The CDR3 loop reads CASTNPPYRIYGELFF. The CDR3 DNA follows: TGTGCCAGCACTAACCCCCCTTACAGGATCTACGGGGAGCTGTTTTTT.